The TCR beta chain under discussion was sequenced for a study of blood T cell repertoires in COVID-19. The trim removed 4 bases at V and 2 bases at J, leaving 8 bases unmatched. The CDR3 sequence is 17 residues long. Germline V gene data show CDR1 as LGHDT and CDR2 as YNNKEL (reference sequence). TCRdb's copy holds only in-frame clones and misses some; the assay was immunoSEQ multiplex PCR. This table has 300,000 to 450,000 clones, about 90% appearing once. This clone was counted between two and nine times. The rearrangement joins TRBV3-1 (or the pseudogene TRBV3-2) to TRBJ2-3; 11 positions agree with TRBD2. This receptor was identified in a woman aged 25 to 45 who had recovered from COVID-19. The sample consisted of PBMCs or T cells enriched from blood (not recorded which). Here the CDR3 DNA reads TGTGCCAGCAGCCCGTACCTAGCGGGGGGATACACAGATACGCAGTATTTT. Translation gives CASSPYLAGGYTDTQYF.